This T cell receptor beta chain was recovered during a study of T cell responses to AZD1222 COVID-19 vaccine. This table comes from immunoSEQ multiplex PCR, and its TCRdb copy is limited to in-frame clones, with some not included. The data show around 150,000 clones, approximately 90% seen once. The CDR3 contains 15 residues. The germline V and J ends were trimmed by 6 bases and 2 bases, with 17 bases remaining between them. Germline values: CDR1 LGHDT, CDR2 YNNKEL (reference sequence). This TCR came from an adult in good health. The source material was peripheral blood, sampled on day 0 of MenACWY control vaccination. V gene TRBV3-1 (or the pseudogene TRBV3-2) combines with J gene TRBJ2-7; no reliable D call. The CDR3 DNA follows: TGTGCCAGCAGTCATCTGGGCAGGCCCGCCTACGAGCAGTACTTC. It encodes CASSHLGRPAYEQYF.